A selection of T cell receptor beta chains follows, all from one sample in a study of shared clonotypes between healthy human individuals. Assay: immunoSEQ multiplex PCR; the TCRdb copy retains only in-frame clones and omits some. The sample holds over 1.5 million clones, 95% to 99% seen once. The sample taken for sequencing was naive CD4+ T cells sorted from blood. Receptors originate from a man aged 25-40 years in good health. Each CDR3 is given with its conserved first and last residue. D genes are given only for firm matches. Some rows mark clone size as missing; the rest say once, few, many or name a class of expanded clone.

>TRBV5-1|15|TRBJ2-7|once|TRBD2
TGCGCCAGCAGCAACCTAGCGGGAGGGGGGTACGAGCAGTACTTC
CASSNLAGGGYEQYF
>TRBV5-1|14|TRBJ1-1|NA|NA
TGCGCCAGCAGCTTGATGGGGGTGAACACTGAAGCTTTCTTT
CASSLMGVNTEAFF
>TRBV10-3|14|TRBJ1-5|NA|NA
TGTGCCATCAGTGAGTCGTCTCGAGGGCAGCCCCAGCATTTT
CAISESSRGQPQHF
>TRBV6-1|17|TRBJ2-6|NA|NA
TGTGCCAGCAGTGAAGCGCACAGGTTGCTTGGGGCCAACGTCCTGACTTTC
CASSEAHRLLGANVLTF
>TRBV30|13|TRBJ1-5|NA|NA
TGTGCCTGGACCCCTCGACGGAATCAGCCCCAGCATTTT
CAWTPRRNQPQHF
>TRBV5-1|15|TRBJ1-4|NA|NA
TGCGCCAGCAGCTTGGAGGCAGGTCGGGATGAAAAACTGTTTTTT
CASSLEAGRDEKLFF
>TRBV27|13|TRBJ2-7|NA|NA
TGTGCCAGCAGTTTTCACGGAACCTACGAGCAGTACTTC
CASSFHGTYEQYF
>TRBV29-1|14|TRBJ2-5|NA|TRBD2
TGCAGCGCATCCTCTAGCGGGAGCGAAGAGACCCAGTACTTC
CSASSSGSEETQYF
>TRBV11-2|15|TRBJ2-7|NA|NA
TGTGCCAGCAGCTTACCGGGACCCCAAGGGAACGAGCAGTACTTC
CASSLPGPQGNEQYF
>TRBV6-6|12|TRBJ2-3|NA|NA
TGTGCCAGCAGTTCGGGGACAGATACGCAGTATTTT
CASSSGTDTQYF
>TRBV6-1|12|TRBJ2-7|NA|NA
TGTGCCAGCAGTGATGGACAGTACGAGCAGTACTTC
CASSDGQYEQYF
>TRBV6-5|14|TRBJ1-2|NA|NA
TGTGCCAGCAGTGCCTCTCAGGGTATATCTGGCTACACCTTC
CASSASQGISGYTF
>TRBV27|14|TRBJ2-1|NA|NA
TGTGCCAGCAGTCCCGGGACCTCCTACAATGAGCAGTTCTTC
CASSPGTSYNEQFF
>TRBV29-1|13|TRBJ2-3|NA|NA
TGCAGCGTTGATACCGGGAGCACAGATACGCAGTATTTT
CSVDTGSTDTQYF
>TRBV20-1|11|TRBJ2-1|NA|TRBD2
TGCAGTGCTGCGGGAGGGAATGAGCAGTTCTTC
CSAAGGNEQFF
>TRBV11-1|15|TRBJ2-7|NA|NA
TGTGCCAGCAGCTTAGGAGCGGGTATCACCTACGAGCAGTACTTC
CASSLGAGITYEQYF
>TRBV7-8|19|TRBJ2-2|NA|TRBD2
TGTGCCAGCAGCTTTGGACTAGCGGGAGGGCCAGCTAGCACCGGGGAGCTGTTTTTT
CASSFGLAGGPASTGELFF
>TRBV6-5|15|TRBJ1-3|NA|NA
TGTGCCAGCAGCAAGACACACGTACATGGAAACACCATATATTTT
CASSKTHVHGNTIYF
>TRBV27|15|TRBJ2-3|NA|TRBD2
TGTGCCAGCAGTTTAGTTGCGGGAGATGTAGATACGCAGTATTTT
CASSLVAGDVDTQYF
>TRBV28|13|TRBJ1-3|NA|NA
TGTGCCAGCAGTTCGCAAGGGGGAAACACCATATATTTT
CASSSQGGNTIYF
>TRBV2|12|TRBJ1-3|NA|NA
TGTGCCAGCAGTGAGGGCGGAAACACCATATATTTT
CASSEGGNTIYF
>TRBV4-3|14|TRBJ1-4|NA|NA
TGCGCCAGCAGCCTAGGGGGTTTCGATGAAAAACTGTTTTTT
CASSLGGFDEKLFF
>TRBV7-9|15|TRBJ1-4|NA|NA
TGTGCCAGCAGCCCGGGGGGGCTGTTTGGGGAAAAACTGTTTTTT
CASSPGGLFGEKLFF
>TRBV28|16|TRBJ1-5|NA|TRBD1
TGTGCCAGTCTAACAGGGGGCGCGTTTAGCAATCAGCCCCAGCATTTT
CASLTGGAFSNQPQHF
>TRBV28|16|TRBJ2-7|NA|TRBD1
TGTGCCAGCAGTCATTCGTCCGGGACAGGGTCCTACGAGCAGTACTTC
CASSHSSGTGSYEQYF
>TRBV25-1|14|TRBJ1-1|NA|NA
TGTGCCAGCAGTGATGAGGGTAAAAACACTGAAGCTTTCTTT
CASSDEGKNTEAFF
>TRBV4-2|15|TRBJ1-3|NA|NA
TGTGCCAGCAGCCGAGGGGGAGACCCCTTGGACACCATATATTTT
CASSRGGDPLDTIYF
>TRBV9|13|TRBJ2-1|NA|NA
TGTGCCAGCAGCCCCGGACTTTACAATGAGCAGTTCTTC
CASSPGLYNEQFF
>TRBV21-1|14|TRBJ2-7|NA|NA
TGTGCCAGCGCTAGACTAGCGAAGATACACGAGCAGTACTTC
CASARLAKIHEQYF
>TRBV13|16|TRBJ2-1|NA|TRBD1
TGTGCCAGCAGCTCGTTGACAGGGGTGGGCTACAATGAGCAGTTCTTC
CASSSLTGVGYNEQFF
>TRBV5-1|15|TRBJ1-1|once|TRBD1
TGCGCCAGCAGCAGGGACAGGATGATGAACACTGAAGCTTTCTTT
CASSRDRMMNTEAFF
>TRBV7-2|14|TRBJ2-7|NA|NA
TGTGCCAGCAGCGATCAGGGGTTTCCCTACGAGCAGTACTTC
CASSDQGFPYEQYF
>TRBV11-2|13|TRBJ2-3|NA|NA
TGTGCCAGCAGCTTAGCGGGACTCAATACGCAGTATTTT
CASSLAGLNTQYF
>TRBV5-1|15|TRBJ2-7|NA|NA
TGCGCCAGCAGCTTGGAAGCAGGGTACTCCTACGAGCAGTACTTC
CASSLEAGYSYEQYF
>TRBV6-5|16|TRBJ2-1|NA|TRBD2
TGTGCCAGCAGTTACGGATTAGCGGGAGAGGGCAATGAGCAGTTCTTC
CASSYGLAGEGNEQFF
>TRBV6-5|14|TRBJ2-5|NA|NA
TGTGCCAGCAGTTACTCGTGGACATTGGGGACCCAGTACTTC
CASSYSWTLGTQYF